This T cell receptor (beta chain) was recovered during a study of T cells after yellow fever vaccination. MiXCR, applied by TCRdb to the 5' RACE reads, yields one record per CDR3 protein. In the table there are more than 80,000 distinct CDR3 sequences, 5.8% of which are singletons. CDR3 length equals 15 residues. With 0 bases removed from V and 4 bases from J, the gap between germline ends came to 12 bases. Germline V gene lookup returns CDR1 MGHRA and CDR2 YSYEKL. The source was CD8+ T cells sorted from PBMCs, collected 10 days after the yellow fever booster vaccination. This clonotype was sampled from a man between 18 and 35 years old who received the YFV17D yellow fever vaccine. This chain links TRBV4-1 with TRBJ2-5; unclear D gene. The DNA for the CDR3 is TGCGCCAGCAGCCAAGATCCCATCCCTCGAGAGACCCAGTACTTC. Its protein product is CASSQDPIPRETQYF.